The next 8 T cell receptor beta chains were all read from a single sample in a study of CD8+ T cells in alopecia areata. Treatment noted: oral pan-JAK inhibitor, 5-10 mg twice daily. cDNA reverse transcribed from extracted RNA served as the sequencing template. Sequencing was performed with immunoSEQ multiplex PCR; in TCRdb, only in-frame clones are kept and a portion is missing. Of fewer than 250,000 clones listed, roughly three fifths are singletons. The sample was CD4+ T cells sorted from blood, taken at week 4, from a patient treated with tofacitinib. The receptor source for this set is a human donor with alopecia areata.

In this sample, this clone turned up a few times. V and J are TRBV5-1 and TRBJ1-4, with D unclear. The CDR3 runs 13 residues. V was cut by 0 bases and J by 10 bases, with 10 bases left in between. Germline CDR1 reads SGHRS; CDR2 reads YFSETQ. Here the CDR3 DNA reads TGCGCCAGCAGCTTGGAGGCGTTTGGAAAACTGTTTTTT. It is translated as CASSLEAFGKLFF.

J is TRBJ1-2 and V is TRBV30; tentatively, D is TRBD1 (5 bases). Between the trimmed V and J ends, which lost 4 bases and 6 bases, there was a span of 15 bases. The V gene's germline CDR1 is GTSNPN and CDR2 SVGIG (reference sequence). This CDR3 has 13 residues. The CDR3 bases are TGTGCCTGGACCGGGACCTCCCCCAATGGCTACACCTTC. It is translated as CAWTGTSPNGYTF.

This sequence joins TRBV28 and TRBJ2-5; 12 positions match TRBD2. The germline gives CDR1 MDHEN, CDR2 SYDVKM. The length of the CDR3 is 15 residues. The ends lost 4 bases at V and 4 bases at J; junction bases unmatched: 4. The CDR3 sequence is CASSSLAGGSETQYF. The CDR3 DNA follows: TGTGCCAGCAGTTCACTAGCGGGAGGTTCAGAGACCCAGTACTTC.

The chain has TRBV4-3 and TRBJ2-1; 8 positions agree with TRBD1. This CDR3 has 16 residues. Germline V gene lookup returns CDR1 LGHNA and CDR2 YSLEER. With 2 bases clipped from V and 5 bases from J, the junction kept 8 bases outside the gene matches. CDR3 in DNA: TGCGCCAGCAGCCAAACACAGGGGGATTTCGACAATGAGCAGTTCTTC. Translation gives CASSQTQGDFDNEQFF.

This clone has a handful of counts. The J gene is TRBJ2-2, the V gene TRBV29-1, with D unclear. Germline assignment: CDR1 SQVTM and CDR2 ANQGSEA. V lost 6 bases to trimming and J lost 2 bases, with 13 bases between them. This CDR3 has 14 amino acids. CDR3 in DNA: TGCAGCGTGAGGCTAGTCCCCAACACCGGGGAGCTGTTTTTT. Encoded protein: CSVRLVPNTGELFF.

The chain joins TRBV5-1 to TRBJ2-3; D is uncertain. This CDR3 is 13 amino acids long. Germline V CDR1 and CDR2: SGHRS, YFSETQ. Trimming left V 7 bases short and J 5 bases short, with 14 bases between. CDR3 region: CASRKTPKDTQYF. Here the CDR3 DNA reads TGCGCCAGCCGCAAGACCCCCAAAGATACGCAGTATTTT. The full variable domain, rest sourced from reference TRBV5-1 and TRBJ2-3, is KAGVTQTPRYLIKTRGQQVTLSCSPISGHRSVSWYQQTPGQGLQFLFEYFSETQRNKGNFPGRFSGRQFSNSRSEMNVSTLELGDSALYLCASRKTPKDTQYFGPGTRLTVL.

This chain joins TRBV30 and TRBJ1-3; D is ambiguous. Trimming left V 4 bases short and J 4 bases short, with 5 bases between. Germline V gives CDR1 GTSNPN, CDR2 SVGIG (reference sequence). This CDR3 is built from 11 residues. CDR3 in amino acids: CAWTLGNTIYF. DNA for the CDR3: TGTGCCTGGACCCTGGGAAACACCATATATTTT.

This chain joins TRBV27 and TRBJ1-5; a weak D match, TRBD1 (6 bases). The CDR3 is 15 residues long. Trimming pared 2 bases from V and 7 bases from J, leaving 15 bases between. Germline V gives CDR1 MNHEY, CDR2 SMNVEV (reference sequence). This chain's CDR3 is CASSLHSGAGQPQHF. Written as DNA, the CDR3 is TGTGCCAGCAGTTTACATTCAGGGGCGGGCCAGCCCCAGCATTTT.